Given below is one T cell receptor beta chain in context. This clonotype was found many times. Its antigen specificity is not known. Base qualities were left out, and no much larger clone turns up one base away. The time point tag for this specimen amounts to: day 60 (about 2 months) after transplantation. Explained via the paper, the treatment or condition label denotes: allogeneic hematopoietic cell transplantation with graft depleted of TCRalphabeta T cells and CD19 B cells. Transplant recipients were children who received TCRalphabeta/CD19-depleted allogeneic hematopoietic cell grafts. These data come from a study of T-cell reconstitution after alpha-beta-depleted transplantation in children (dated by TCRdb to 2015 to 2016). Turning to the overall study: The study quantitatively tracked T-cell immune reconstitution after TCRalphabeta/CD19-depleted allogeneic hematopoietic cell transplantation in children using TCR repertoire profiling. Points the paper makes about the study in general: The frequencies of hyperexpanded clones fell over the following months, and after one year, T-cell counts and TCRbeta diversity were mostly attributed to newly produced T cells. About two months after transplant, the apparently early recovery of alphabetaT-cell counts reportedly depended on just several hundred clones that had expanded rapidly and came from non-depleted graft cells. In some patients, high TCRbeta diversity at day 60 was attributed to recipient T cells and intrathymic progenitors that had survived conditioning.

Its CDR3 holds 14 amino acids, cysteine through phenylalanine. Only the CDR3 DNA is retained, 42 bases long and in frame from the first base. V gives up 5 bases and J gives up 2 bases, and the segment between their germline ends measures 11 bases. Libraries came from PCR. The sequencer was an Illumina HiSeq 2500. TCR libraries were prepared with molecular barcoding, using unique molecular identifiers to normalize TCRbeta repertoire quantification. The public reads were run again by TCRdb, first through fastp at Q25 and then through MiXCR, and only productive beta chains were kept. Each CDR3 protein appears once, grouped with its most common genes and DNA. This sample gives roughly 100,000 distinct CDR3 sequences in total; roughly 6% of them show up just once. The top ten hold 6% to 7% of the sample.

This sequence was found in a female patient aged 2 to 10 who had a stem cell transplant for Fanconi anemia, so the T cells may come from the graft donor. Sequencing was performed on PBMCs, mostly from graft donor cells, taken 60 days after TCRalphabeta/CD19-depleted stem cell transplant. The V and J genes are TRBV12-3 or TRBV12-4 and TRBJ2-3; no D gene can be assigned with confidence. The DNA reads TGTGCCAGCAGTCCCCCGACCCTCACAGATACGCAGTATTTT. This codes for CASSPPTLTDTQYF.